These T cell receptor beta chains were read from a single sample in a study of blood T cell repertoires in COVID-19. Data came from immunoSEQ multiplex PCR; TCRdb stores just in-frame clones and leaves some out. The repertoire holds 180,000 or so clones, 65% to 90% seen once, with around 8.2% in the top ten. Sample: peripheral blood. These receptors originate from a man in his sixties with acute or convalescent COVID-19. Both conserved end residues are part of each CDR3. Fields, in order: CDR3 length, J gene, V gene, CDR3 protein.

>12|TRBJ1-1|TRBV24-1
CATSDQNTEAFF
>14|TRBJ1-2|TRBV5-1
CASSLKGQGYGYTF
>15|TRBJ2-2|TRBV6-5
CASSYQARGTGELFF
>13|TRBJ1-1|TRBV5-1
CASSEQANTEAFF
>16|TRBJ2-1|TRBV7-3
CASSPLGLAGGDEQFF
>13|TRBJ1-1|TRBV10-3
CAISKTENTEAFF
>14|TRBJ2-3|TRBV27
CASSSDRSTDTQYF
>15|TRBJ2-1|TRBV4-2
CASSLHGTGGNEQFF
>12|TRBJ1-2|TRBV5-1
CASSPPDFGYTF
>15|TRBJ1-2|TRBV10-3
CAITGYLGGPYGYTF
>15|TRBJ1-1|TRBV7-3
CASSDGGAGNTEAFF
>14|TRBJ1-5|TRBV28
CASSLRTGYQPQHF
>13|TRBJ1-3|TRBV5-1
CASNSGTDNTIYF
>14|TRBJ2-2|TRBV6-5
CASSYNRGNGELFF
>15|TRBJ2-7|TRBV29-1
CSATLGTSGIYEQYF
>14|TRBJ1-1|TRBV5-4
CASSPWEGNTEAFF
>16|TRBJ1-2|TRBV2
CASSYGQGRINYGYTF
>17|TRBJ2-3|TRBV4-2
CASSYSLAGASTDTQYF
>13|TRBJ1-3|TRBV28
CASRTGAGNTIYF
>20|TRBJ2-7|TRBV5-1
CASSSTGTSGWGKSSYEQYF
>11|TRBJ2-5|TRBV29-1
CSVMFLETQYF
>14|TRBJ1-5|TRBV6-5
CASSYTARNQPQHF
>21|TRBJ2-2|TRBV5-1
CASSLGTSGRVPGINTGELFF
>16|TRBJ1-3|TRBV18
CASSPRQVGSGNTIYF
>14|TRBJ1-2|TRBV4-1
CASSPRVVNYGYTF
>14|TRBJ2-1|TRBV3-1/TRBV3-2
CASSHGTSGLEQFF
>13|TRBJ1-1|TRBV11-3
CASSSDYTGEAFF
>16|TRBJ1-2|TRBV28
CASSLSPGQGIYGYTF
>13|TRBJ1-5|TRBV12-5
CASALGGNQPQHF
>14|TRBJ1-2|TRBV5-6
CASSFGQILFGYTF
>13|TRBJ1-5|TRBV19
CASSTSGNQPQHF
>12|TRBJ1-1|TRBV9
CASSAGGPEAFF
>12|TRBJ1-2|TRBV28
CASGSPNYGYTF
>18|TRBJ2-1|TRBV18
CASRLLPYSGRRYNEQFF
>18|TRBJ2-2|TRBV19
CASTLKGLAGTNTGELFF